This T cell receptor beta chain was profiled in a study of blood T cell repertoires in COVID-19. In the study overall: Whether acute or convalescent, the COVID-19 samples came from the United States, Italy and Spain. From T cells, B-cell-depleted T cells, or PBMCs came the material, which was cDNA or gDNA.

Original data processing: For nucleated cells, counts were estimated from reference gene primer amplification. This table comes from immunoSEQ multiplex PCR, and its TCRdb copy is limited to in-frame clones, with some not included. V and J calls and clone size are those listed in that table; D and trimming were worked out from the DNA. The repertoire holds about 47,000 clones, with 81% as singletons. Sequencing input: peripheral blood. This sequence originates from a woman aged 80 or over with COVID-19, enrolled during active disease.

The CDR3 region is CASSLGGTGAHEQYF. The CDR3 DNA follows: TGTGCCAGCAGCCTAGGGGGGACAGGGGCGCACGAGCAGTACTTC. The chain carries TRBV3-1 (or the pseudogene TRBV3-2) and TRBJ2-7; 10 bases agree with TRBD1. With V trimmed by 4 bases and J by 5 bases, 8 bases remained unmatched. Germline V gene sequence: CDR1 LGHDT, CDR2 YNNKEL (reference sequence). The CDR3 runs to 15 residues.